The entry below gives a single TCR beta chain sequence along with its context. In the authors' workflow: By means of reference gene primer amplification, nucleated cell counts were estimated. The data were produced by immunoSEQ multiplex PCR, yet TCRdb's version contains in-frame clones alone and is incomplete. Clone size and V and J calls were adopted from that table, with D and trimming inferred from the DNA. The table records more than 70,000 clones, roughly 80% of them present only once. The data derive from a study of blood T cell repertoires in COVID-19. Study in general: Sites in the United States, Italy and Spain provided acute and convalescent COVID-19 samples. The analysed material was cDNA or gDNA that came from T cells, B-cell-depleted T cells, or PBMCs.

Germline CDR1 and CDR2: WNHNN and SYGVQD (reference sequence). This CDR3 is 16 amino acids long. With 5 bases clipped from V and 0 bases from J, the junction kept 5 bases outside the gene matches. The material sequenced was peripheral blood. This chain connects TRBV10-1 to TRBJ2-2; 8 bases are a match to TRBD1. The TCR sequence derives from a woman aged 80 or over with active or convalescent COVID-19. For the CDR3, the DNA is TGCGCCAGCAGTAGGACAGGGCTACCGAACACCGGGGAGCTGTTTTTT. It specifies CASSRTGLPNTGELFF.